A selection of T cell receptor beta chains follows, all from one sample in a study of blood T cells in healthy people across ages. TCRdb processed the 5' RACE reads anew with MiXCR; each CDR3 protein has one entry. The repertoire holds about 750,000 distinct CDR3 sequences, with roughly 50% as singletons. Sequencing was done on a sample of blood. These receptors came from a man older than 75 in good health. The CDR3 runs from the conserved cysteine through the conserved F or W. The D gene is left open where the match is weak. Size values are once, few and many counts, or a class for expanded clones, and some rows have none.

CDR3 protein	CDR3 DNA	J gene	clone size	V gene	D gene
CASSQRALGGRDGYTF	TGTGCCAGCAGCCAACGAGCCCTCGGGGGGCGAGACGGCTACACCTTC	TRBJ1-2	few	TRBV4-2	NA
CASSPLGSNYGYTF	TGTGCCAGCAGTCCCCTGGGGTCCAACTATGGCTACACCTTC	TRBJ1-2	NA	TRBV27	NA
CATSTPGQGNYGYTF	TGTGCCACCAGCACTCCAGGACAGGGGAACTATGGCTACACCTTC	TRBJ1-2	few	TRBV15	TRBD1
CAWIALSSYEQYF	TGTGCCTGGATCGCCCTCAGTAGTTACGAGCAGTACTTC	TRBJ2-7	NA	TRBV30	NA
CASRTDRYNEQFF	TGTGCCAGCAGGACAGATAGGTACAATGAGCAGTTCTTC	TRBJ2-1	NA	TRBV12-3/TRBV12-4	NA
CSAPPGTEKDGYTF	TGCAGTGCCCCACCCGGGACAGAAAAGGATGGCTACACCTTC	TRBJ1-2	NA	TRBV20-1	TRBD1
CASAGGARETQYF	TGTGCCAGCGCTGGGGGGGCGCGAGAGACCCAGTACTTC	TRBJ2-5	NA	TRBV11-2	NA
CASSQVRGSTDTQYF	TGTGCCAGCAGCCAGGTACGGGGGAGCACAGATACGCAGTATTTT	TRBJ2-3	NA	TRBV7-3	NA
CASSDSRDSSVETQYF	TGTGCCAGCAGTGATTCCCGGGACTCATCTGTAGAGACCCAGTACTTC	TRBJ2-5	few	TRBV2	NA
CASRLTSGSDTQYF	TGTGCCAGCAGACTTACTAGCGGGAGCGATACGCAGTATTTT	TRBJ2-3	few	TRBV2	TRBD2
CASSFFDPTNNEQFF	TGCGCCAGCAGCTTCTTTGACCCAACCAACAATGAGCAGTTCTTC	TRBJ2-1	NA	TRBV5-1	NA
CASSVGYSGANVLTF	TGTGCCAGCAGCGTCGGGTACTCTGGGGCCAACGTCCTGACTTTC	TRBJ2-6	few	TRBV9	NA
CASSTSRTPYTDTQYF	TGCGCCAGCAGCACCTCCCGAACTCCATACACAGATACGCAGTATTTT	TRBJ2-3	few	TRBV5-1	NA
CASRQQGITTERIYF	TGTGCCAGCAGGCAACAGGGGATAACAACCGAGAGGATATATTTT	TRBJ1-3	NA	TRBV2	TRBD1
CASSEEGLAGSEQFF	TGCGCCAGCAGCGAGGAGGGACTAGCGGGAAGTGAGCAGTTCTTC	TRBJ2-1	few	TRBV5-1	TRBD2
CASSEVSWDRYAYF	TGCGCCAGCAGTGAGGTTAGCTGGGACAGATACGCGTATTTT	TRBJ2-3	few	TRBV10-2	TRBD1
CASSPPGQKNTEAFF	TGCGCCAGCAGCCCGCCGGGACAGAAGAACACTGAAGCTTTCTTT	TRBJ1-1	few	TRBV5-1	TRBD1
CSASQGALSYNEQYF	TGCAGTGCTTCACAAGGGGCCCTCTCCTACAATGAGCAGTACTTC	TRBJ2-7	NA	TRBV20-1	NA
CASTTDRSGAETQYF	TGTGCCAGCACTACAGACAGGAGTGGTGCAGAGACCCAGTACTTC	TRBJ2-5	NA	TRBV2	NA
CASSRAPSAREDNEQFF	TGTGCCAGCAGCCGGGCCCCGTCTGCGAGGGAGGACAATGAGCAGTTCTTC	TRBJ2-1	NA	TRBV11-2	NA
CSARSGYGYTF	TGCAGTGCTCGGTCAGGCTATGGCTACACCTTC	TRBJ1-2	few	TRBV20-1	NA
CASSQRTGGRETQYF	TGTGCCAGCAGCCAACGGACAGGGGGAAGAGAGACCCAGTACTTC	TRBJ2-5	NA	TRBV3-1	TRBD1
CASAGGRGNEQFF	TGTGCCAGCGCCGGCGGGAGGGGAAATGAGCAGTTCTTC	TRBJ2-1	NA	TRBV12-3/TRBV12-4	TRBD2
CSVEYMYEQYF	TGCAGCGTTGAATATATGTACGAGCAGTACTTC	TRBJ2-7	NA	TRBV29-1	NA
CSAHNPGGTSTDTQYF	TGCAGTGCTCATAATCCGGGCGGGACTAGCACAGATACGCAGTATTTT	TRBJ2-3	NA	TRBV20-1	NA
CASSFHSGTGPYEQYF	TGTGCCAGCAGCTTCCATTCCGGGACAGGGCCCTACGAGCAGTACTTC	TRBJ2-7	NA	TRBV7-9	TRBD1
CSARSLAGNNEQFF	TGCAGTGCTAGATCACTAGCGGGTAACAATGAGCAGTTCTTC	TRBJ2-1	NA	TRBV20-1	TRBD2
CASSRPAGETQYF	TGTGCCAGCAGCCGTCCCGCGGGAGAGACCCAGTACTTC	TRBJ2-5	NA	TRBV3-1	NA
CSGSGEGGYTF	TGCAGCGGGTCAGGGGAGGGTGGCTACACCTTC	TRBJ1-2	many	TRBV29-1	NA
CSVRLAGRLDNEQYF	TGCAGCGTGCGACTAGCGGGACGCCTTGATAACGAGCAGTACTTC	TRBJ2-7	once	TRBV29-1	TRBD2
CASSHSHRLAQRTDTQYF	TGTGCCAGCAGTCACTCCCACAGACTAGCCCAGCGCACAGATACGCAGTATTTT	TRBJ2-3	few	TRBV12-3/TRBV12-4	TRBD2
CANSQEGPPKAEAFF	TGTGCCAACAGCCAAGAGGGACCACCAAAGGCTGAAGCTTTCTTT	TRBJ1-1	NA	TRBV3-1	NA
CASSGTGTLTGANVLTF	TGTGCCAGCAGCGGGACAGGGACGCTTACTGGGGCCAACGTCCTGACTTTC	TRBJ2-6	NA	TRBV11-1	TRBD1
CASSQGPPIAGDPYEQYF	TGTGCCAGCAGCCAAGGGCCCCCTATAGCGGGAGACCCCTACGAGCAGTACTTC	TRBJ2-7	NA	TRBV3-1	TRBD2
CASSLARSGGLRETQYF	TGTGCCAGCAGCTTAGCGCGGTCAGGGGGGTTACGAGAGACCCAGTACTTC	TRBJ2-5	NA	TRBV7-2	NA
CASSQEWGGVFSETQYF	TGTGCCAGCAGCCAGGAATGGGGGGGGGTCTTCAGCGAGACCCAGTACTTC	TRBJ2-5	NA	TRBV3-1	TRBD2
CASSPYGVKSSYEQYF	TGTGCCAGCAGCCCGTACGGGGTTAAGAGCTCCTACGAGCAGTACTTC	TRBJ2-7	NA	TRBV13	NA
CASSQAPRDRVYEQYF	TGTGCCAGCAGCCAAGCGCCCCGGGACAGGGTCTACGAGCAGTACTTC	TRBJ2-7	NA	TRBV3-1	TRBD1
CASSLGGGIEGTF	TGTGCCAGCAGCTTAGGAGGCGGAATTGAGGGCACCTTC	TRBJ1-2	few	TRBV7-9	NA
CASSGMDSSRATDTQYF	TGTGCCAGCAGCGGGATGGACAGTTCCCGGGCCACAGATACGCAGTATTTT	TRBJ2-3	once	TRBV7-3	NA
CASRVAGGRGGELFF	TGTGCCAGCAGAGTAGCGGGAGGCCGGGGGGGGGAGCTGTTTTTT	TRBJ2-2	NA	TRBV6-5	TRBD2
CSVLVLDTEAFF	TGCAGCGTCCTCGTGTTGGACACTGAAGCTTTCTTT	TRBJ1-1	NA	TRBV29-1	NA
CASSYGQGSSIQYF	TGTGCCAGCAGCTACGGACAGGGGAGCAGCATTCAGTACTTC	TRBJ2-4	once	TRBV7-2	TRBD1